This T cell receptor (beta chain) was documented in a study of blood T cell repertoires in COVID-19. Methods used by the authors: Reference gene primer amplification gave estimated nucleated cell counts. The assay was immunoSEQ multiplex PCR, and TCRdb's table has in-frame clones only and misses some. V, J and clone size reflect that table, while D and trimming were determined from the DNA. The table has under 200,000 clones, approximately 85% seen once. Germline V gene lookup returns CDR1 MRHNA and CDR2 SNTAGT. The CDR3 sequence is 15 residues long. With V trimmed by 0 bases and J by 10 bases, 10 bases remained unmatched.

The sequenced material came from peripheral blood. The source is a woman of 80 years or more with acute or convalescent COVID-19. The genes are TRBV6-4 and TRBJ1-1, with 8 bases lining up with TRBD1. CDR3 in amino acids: CASSDSWTGRGRAFF. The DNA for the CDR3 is TGTGCCAGCAGTGACTCGTGGACAGGGCGGGGTAGAGCTTTCTTT.